The sequence of this T cell receptor (beta chain) was determined in a study of shared clonotypes between healthy human individuals. Sequenced by immunoSEQ multiplex PCR; TCRdb stores in-frame clones only, minus some. Of some 1,100,000 clones detected, 75% to 85% appear once; the ten largest clones hold around 0.47%. Germline-derived CDR1 and CDR2 are SGHDT and YYEEEE. Trimming removed 0 bases at V and 6 bases at J, with 15 bases between. The CDR3 contains 16 residues. The sequenced sample was memory CD4+ T cells from PBMCs. Subset described: CD45RA-negative fraction. This receptor was obtained from a man aged 18 to 30 in good health. Some clones in this sample may be carry-over from other donors' samples. The chain carries TRBV5-6 and TRBJ1-4; D is uncertain. The CDR3 bases are TGTGCCAGCAGCTTGGGGCTGTCCGGGTCCGATGAAAAACTGTTTTTT. Translating gives CASSLGLSGSDEKLFF.